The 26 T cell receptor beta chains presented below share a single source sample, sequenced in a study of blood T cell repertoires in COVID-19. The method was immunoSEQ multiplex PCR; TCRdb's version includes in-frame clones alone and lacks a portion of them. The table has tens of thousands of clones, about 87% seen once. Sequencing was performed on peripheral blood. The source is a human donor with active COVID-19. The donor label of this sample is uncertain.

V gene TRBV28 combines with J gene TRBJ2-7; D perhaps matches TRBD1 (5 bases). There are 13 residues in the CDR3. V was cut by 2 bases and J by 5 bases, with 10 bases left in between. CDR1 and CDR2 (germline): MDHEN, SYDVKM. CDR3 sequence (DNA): TGTGCCAGCAGTTTAGCAGGGTTACACGAGCAGTACTTC. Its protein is CASSLAGLHEQYF.

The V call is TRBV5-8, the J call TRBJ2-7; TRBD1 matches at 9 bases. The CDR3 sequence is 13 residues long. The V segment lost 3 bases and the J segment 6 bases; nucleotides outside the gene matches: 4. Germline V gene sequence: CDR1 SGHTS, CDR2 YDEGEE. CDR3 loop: CASSWGQGSEQYF. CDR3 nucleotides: TGTGCCAGCAGCTGGGGACAGGGCTCCGAGCAGTACTTC.

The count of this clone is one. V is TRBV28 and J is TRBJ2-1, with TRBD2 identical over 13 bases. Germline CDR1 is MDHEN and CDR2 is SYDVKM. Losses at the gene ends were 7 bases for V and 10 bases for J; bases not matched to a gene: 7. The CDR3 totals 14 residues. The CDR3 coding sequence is TGTGCCAGCACTCGGACTAGCGGGAGCATCGAGCAGTTCTTC. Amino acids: CASTRTSGSIEQFF.

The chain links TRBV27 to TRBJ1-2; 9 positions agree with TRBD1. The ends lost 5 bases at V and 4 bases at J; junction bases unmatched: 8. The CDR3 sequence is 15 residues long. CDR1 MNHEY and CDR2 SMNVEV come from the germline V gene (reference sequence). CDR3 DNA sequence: TGTGCCAGCAGTGCCTGGACAGGGGAGGGCTATGGCTACACCTTC. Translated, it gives CASSAWTGEGYGYTF.

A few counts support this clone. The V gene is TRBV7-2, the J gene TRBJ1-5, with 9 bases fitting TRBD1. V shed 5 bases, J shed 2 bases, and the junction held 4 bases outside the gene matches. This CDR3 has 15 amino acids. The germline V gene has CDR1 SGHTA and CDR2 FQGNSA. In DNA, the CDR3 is TGTGCCAGCAGCGTGGGACAGGGACGCAATCAGCCCCAGCATTTT. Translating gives CASSVGQGRNQPQHF.

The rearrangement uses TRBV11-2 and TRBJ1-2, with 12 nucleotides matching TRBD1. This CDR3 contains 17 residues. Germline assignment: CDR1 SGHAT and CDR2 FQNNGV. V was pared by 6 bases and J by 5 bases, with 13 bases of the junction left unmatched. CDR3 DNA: TGTGCCAGCAGAAAAACCGGGACAGGGGGCGCAGGTTATGGCTACACCTTC. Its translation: CASRKTGTGGAGYGYTF.

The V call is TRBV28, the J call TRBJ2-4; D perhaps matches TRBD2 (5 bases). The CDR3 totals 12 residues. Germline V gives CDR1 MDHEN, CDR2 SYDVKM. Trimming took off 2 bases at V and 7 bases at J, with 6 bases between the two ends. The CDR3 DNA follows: TGTGCCAGCAGTTTAGACTACAACATTCAGTACTTC. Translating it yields CASSLDYNIQYF. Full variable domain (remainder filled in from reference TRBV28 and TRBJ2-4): DVKVTQSSRYLVKRTGEKVFLECVQDMDHENMFWYRQDPGLGLRLIYFSYDVKMKEKGDIPEGYSVSREKKERFSLILESASTNQTSMYLCASSLDYNIQYFGAGTRLSVL.

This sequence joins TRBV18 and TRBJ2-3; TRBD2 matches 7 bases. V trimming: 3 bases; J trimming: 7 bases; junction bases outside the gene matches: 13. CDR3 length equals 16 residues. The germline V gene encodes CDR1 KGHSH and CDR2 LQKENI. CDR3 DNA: TGTGCCAGCTCACCGGGAGGGACTGGGATCATGAATACGCAGTATTTT. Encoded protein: CASSPGGTGIMNTQYF.

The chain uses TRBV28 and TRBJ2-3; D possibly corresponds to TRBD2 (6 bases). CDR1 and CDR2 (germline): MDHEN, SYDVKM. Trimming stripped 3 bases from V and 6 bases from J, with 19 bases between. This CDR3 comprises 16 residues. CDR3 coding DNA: TGTGCCAGCAGTTTCCCCCAGGGAGCGGGTACGGATACGCAGTATTTT. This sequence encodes CASSFPQGAGTDTQYF.

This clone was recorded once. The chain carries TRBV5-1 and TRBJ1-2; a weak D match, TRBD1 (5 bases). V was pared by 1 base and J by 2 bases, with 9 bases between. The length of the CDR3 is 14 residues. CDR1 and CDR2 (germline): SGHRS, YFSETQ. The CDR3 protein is CASSLQDNNYGYTF. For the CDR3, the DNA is TGCGCCAGCAGCTTGCAGGACAACAACTATGGCTACACCTTC.

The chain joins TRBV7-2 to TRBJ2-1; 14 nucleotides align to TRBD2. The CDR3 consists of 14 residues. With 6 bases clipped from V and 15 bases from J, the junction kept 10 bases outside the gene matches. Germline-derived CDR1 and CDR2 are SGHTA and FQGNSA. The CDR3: CASSPGTSGRGWFF. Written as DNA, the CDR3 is TGTGCCAGCAGTCCTGGGACTAGCGGGAGAGGATGGTTCTTC.

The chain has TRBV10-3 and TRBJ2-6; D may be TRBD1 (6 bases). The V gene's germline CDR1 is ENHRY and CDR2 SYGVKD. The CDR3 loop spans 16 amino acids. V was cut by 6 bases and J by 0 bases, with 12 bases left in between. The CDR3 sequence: CAIRGDKSSGANVLTF. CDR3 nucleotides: TGTGCCATCAGGGGGGACAAGAGCTCTGGGGCCAACGTCCTGACTTTC.

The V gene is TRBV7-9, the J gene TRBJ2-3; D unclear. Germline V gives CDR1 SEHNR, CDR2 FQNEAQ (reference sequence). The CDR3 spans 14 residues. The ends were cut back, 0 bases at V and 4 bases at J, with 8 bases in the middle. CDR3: CASSLAKPADTQYF. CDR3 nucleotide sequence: TGTGCCAGCAGCTTAGCGAAGCCCGCAGATACGCAGTATTTT.

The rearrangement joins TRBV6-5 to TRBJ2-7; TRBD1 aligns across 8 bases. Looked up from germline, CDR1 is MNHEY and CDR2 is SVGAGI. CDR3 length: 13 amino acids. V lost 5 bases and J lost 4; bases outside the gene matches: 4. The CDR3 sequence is CASSTGTGYEQYF. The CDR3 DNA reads TGTGCCAGCAGTACGGGGACAGGTTACGAGCAGTACTTC.

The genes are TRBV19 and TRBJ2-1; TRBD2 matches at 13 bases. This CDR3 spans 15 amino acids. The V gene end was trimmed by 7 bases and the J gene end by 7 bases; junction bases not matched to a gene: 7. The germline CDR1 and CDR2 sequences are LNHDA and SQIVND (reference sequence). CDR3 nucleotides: TGTGCCAGTAAACCAACTAGCGGGGGGGCGAATGAGCAGTTCTTC. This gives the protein CASKPTSGGANEQFF. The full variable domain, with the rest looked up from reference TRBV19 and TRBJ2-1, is DGGITQSPKYLFRKEGQNVTLSCEQNLNHDAMYWYRQDPGQGLRLIYYSQIVNDFQKGDIAEGYSVSREKKESFPLTVTSAQKNPTAFYLCASKPTSGGANEQFFGPGTRLTVL.

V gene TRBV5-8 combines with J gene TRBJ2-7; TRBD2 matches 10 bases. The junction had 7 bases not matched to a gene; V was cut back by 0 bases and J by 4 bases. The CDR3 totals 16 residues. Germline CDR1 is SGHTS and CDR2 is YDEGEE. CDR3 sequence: CASSLARAGGLYEQYF. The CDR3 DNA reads TGTGCCAGCAGCTTGGCCCGAGCGGGAGGGCTGTACGAGCAGTACTTC.

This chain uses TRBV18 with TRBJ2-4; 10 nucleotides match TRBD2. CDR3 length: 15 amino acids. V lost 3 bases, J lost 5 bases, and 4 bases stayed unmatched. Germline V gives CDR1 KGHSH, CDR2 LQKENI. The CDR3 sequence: CASSPTLAGENIQYF. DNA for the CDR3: TGTGCCAGCTCACCCACTCTAGCGGGGGAAAACATTCAGTACTTC.

The CDR3, as DNA: TGTGCCAGCAGCTTGGACACAGGGGGAGATTCACCCCTCCACTTT. Translating gives CASSLDTGGDSPLHF. This chain joins TRBV5-6 and TRBJ1-6; 8 nucleotides line up with TRBD1. Trimming cost V 0 bases and J 8 bases; bases outside gene matches: 4. CDR3 length: 15 amino acids. Germline-derived CDR1 and CDR2 are SGHDT and YYEEEE.

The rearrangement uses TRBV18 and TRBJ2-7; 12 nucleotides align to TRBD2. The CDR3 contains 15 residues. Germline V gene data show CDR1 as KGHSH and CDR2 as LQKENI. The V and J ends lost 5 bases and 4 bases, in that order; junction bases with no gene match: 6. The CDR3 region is CASSSLAGGPYEQYF. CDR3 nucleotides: TGTGCCAGCTCATCCCTAGCGGGAGGGCCGTACGAGCAGTACTTC.

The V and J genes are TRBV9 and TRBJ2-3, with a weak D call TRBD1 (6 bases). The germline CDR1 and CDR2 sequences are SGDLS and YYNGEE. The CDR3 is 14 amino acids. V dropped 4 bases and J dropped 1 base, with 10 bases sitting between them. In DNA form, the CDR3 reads TGTGCCAGCAGCCAGGGGTCGGGCACAGATACGCAGTATTTT. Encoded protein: CASSQGSGTDTQYF.

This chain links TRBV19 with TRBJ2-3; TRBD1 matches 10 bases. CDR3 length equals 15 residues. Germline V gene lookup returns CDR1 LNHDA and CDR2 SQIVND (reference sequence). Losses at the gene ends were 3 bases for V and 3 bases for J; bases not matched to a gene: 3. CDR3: CASSMTGGITDTQYF. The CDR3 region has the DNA TGTGCCAGTAGTATGACAGGGGGCATAACAGATACGCAGTATTTT.

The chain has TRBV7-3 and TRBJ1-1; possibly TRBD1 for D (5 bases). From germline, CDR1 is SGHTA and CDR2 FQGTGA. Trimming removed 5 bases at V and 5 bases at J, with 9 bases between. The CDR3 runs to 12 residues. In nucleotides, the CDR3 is TGTGCCAGCAGCCTGGCAGGGACTGAAGCTTTCTTT. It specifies CASSLAGTEAFF.

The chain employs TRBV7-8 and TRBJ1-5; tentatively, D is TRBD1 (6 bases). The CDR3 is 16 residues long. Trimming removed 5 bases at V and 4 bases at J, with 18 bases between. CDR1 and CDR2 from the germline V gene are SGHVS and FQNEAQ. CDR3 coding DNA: TGTGCCAGCAGCCTCCTAGGGGGGGATTCAAATCAGCCCCAGCATTTT. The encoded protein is CASSLLGGDSNQPQHF.

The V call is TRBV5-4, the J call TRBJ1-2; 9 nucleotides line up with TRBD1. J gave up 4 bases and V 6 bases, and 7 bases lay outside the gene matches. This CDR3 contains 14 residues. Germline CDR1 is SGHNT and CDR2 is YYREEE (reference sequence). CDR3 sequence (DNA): TGTGCCAGCACCGAGGACAGGGGAGGCTATGGCTACACCTTC. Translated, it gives CASTEDRGGYGYTF.

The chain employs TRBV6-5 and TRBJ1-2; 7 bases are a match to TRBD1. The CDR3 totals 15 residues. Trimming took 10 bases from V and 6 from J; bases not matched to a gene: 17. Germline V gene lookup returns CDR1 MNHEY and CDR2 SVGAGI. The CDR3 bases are TGTGCCACCCGAATACAGACAGGGCCGCGCGATGGCTACACCTTC. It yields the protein CATRIQTGPRDGYTF.

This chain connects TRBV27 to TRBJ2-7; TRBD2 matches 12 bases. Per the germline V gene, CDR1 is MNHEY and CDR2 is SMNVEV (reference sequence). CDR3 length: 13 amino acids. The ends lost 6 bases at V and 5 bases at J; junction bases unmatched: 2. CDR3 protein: CASRRLAGDEQYF. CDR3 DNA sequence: TGTGCCAGCAGAAGACTAGCGGGGGACGAGCAGTACTTC.